The 21 T cell receptor beta chains below were found in one sample sequenced in a study of T cells in Graves' hyperthyroidism and ophthalmopathy. RNA transcripts provided the source from which TCR beta CDR3 regions were amplified. First-round RT-PCR targeting the TCR CDR3 was performed with the HTBI primer set. TCRdb fed the multiplex PCR reads into MiXCR, producing one record per CDR3 protein. Counted here are about 210,000 distinct CDR3 sequences, over 15% occurring once; the ten biggest clones make up 50%. The sequenced material came from blood. These receptors were taken from a man aged 45 to 65 with Graves' hyperthyroidism.

This clonotype came up many times. The genes are TRBV11-3 and TRBJ2-7; the match to TRBD1 covers 11 bases. CDR1 and CDR2 from the germline V gene are SGHNT and YENEEA. V gave up 4 bases and J gave up 9 bases; unmatched junction bases: 5. This CDR3 comprises 13 residues. Here the CDR3 reads CASSWGGTGGQYF. The CDR3 nucleotides read TGTGCCAGCAGCTGGGGCGGGACAGGGGGGCAGTACTTC. The complete variable domain, with remaining parts taken from reference TRBV11-3 and TRBJ2-7, reads EAGVVQSPRYKIIEKKQPVAFWCNPISGHNTLYWYLQNLGQGPELLIRYENEEAVDDSQLPKDRFSAERLKGVDSTLKIQPAELGDSAVYLCASSWGGTGGQYFGPGTRLTVT.

This clonotype was detected ten times or more. The chain employs TRBV27 and TRBJ2-7, with 8 bases that match TRBD1. Germline V gene sequence: CDR1 MNHEY, CDR2 SMNVEV (reference sequence). CDR3 length: 12 residues. V lost 8 bases, J lost 8 bases, and 8 bases stayed unmatched. CDR3 bases: TGTGCCAGCTCATTCCCAGGGGGCAAGCAGTACTTC. Translated, it gives CASSFPGGKQYF.

As to this clonotype: Sequence at one end of the junction differs from germline and may be a read error. The rearrangement joins TRBV6-1 to TRBJ1-5; 7 bases map to TRBD1. Germline V gene lookup returns CDR1 MNHNS and CDR2 SASEGT. The CDR3 runs to 15 residues. The CDR3 DNA reads as TGTGCCAGCAGTGAAGCGACAGGGTGGGATCAGCTCCAGCATTTT. Its protein product is CASSEATGWDQLQHF.

This chain connects TRBV5-4 to TRBJ2-5; 8 bases agree with TRBD2. The length of the CDR3 is 15 residues. With V trimmed by 0 bases and J by 5 bases, 6 bases remained unmatched. The V gene's germline CDR1 is SGHNT and CDR2 YYREEE (reference sequence). The CDR3 nucleotides are TGTGCCAGCAGCTTGGCGGCGGGAGGTTGGGAGACCCAGTACTTC. This gives the protein CASSLAAGGWETQYF. Filled out from reference TRBV5-4 and TRBJ2-5, the complete variable domain reads ETGVTQSPTHLIKTRGQQVTLRCSSQSGHNTVSWYQQALGQGPQFIFQYYREEENGRGNFPPRFSGLQFPNYSSELNVNALELDDSALYLCASSLAAGGWETQYFGPGTRLLVL.

The gene calls are TRBV27 and TRBJ2-7; 7 positions match TRBD1. Germline lookup yields CDR1 MNHEY and CDR2 SMNVEV (reference sequence). This CDR3 comprises 16 residues. V was pared by 4 bases and J by 3 bases, with 12 bases of the junction left unmatched. CDR3 bases: TGTGCCAGCAGTTCCCCCTACTACGGGACAGACTACGAGCAGTACTTC. Translating gives CASSSPYYGTDYEQYF.

For this clonotype: With a much larger clone just one base away, this may be a read error. The rearrangement links TRBV7-2 to TRBJ2-5, with 7 bases fitting TRBD1. CDR3 length: 14 amino acids. Per the germline V gene, CDR1 is SGHTA and CDR2 is FQGNSA. CDR3 sequence reads: CASGLDRGRETQYF. The DNA of the CDR3 is TGTGCCAGCGGCTTAGATAGGGGGCGAGAGACCCAGTACTTC. The full variable domain, completed using reference TRBV7-2 and TRBJ2-5, is GAGVSQSPSNKVTEKGKDVELRCDPISGHTALYWYRQSLGQGLEFLIYFQGNSAPDKSGLPSDRFSAERTGGSVSTLTIQRTQQEDSAVYLCASGLDRGRETQYFGPGTRLLVL.

This clonotype was seen ten or more times. The chain is built from TRBV7-9 and TRBJ2-1, with D hard to call. There are 15 residues in the CDR3. Trimming removed 3 bases at V and 0 bases at J, with 9 bases between. Germline V lookup: CDR1 SEHNR, CDR2 FQNEAQ (reference sequence). CDR3 in DNA: TGTGCCAGCAGCTTGCCGTTGGGCTCCTACAATGAGCAGTTCTTC. Residues: CASSLPLGSYNEQFF.

This clonotype was detected only a few times. The chain links TRBV7-2 to TRBJ2-7, with TRBD2 as a possible D gene (5 bases). CDR1 is SGHTA and CDR2 is FQGNSA in the germline V gene. The CDR3 covers 16 residues. Trimming removed 2 bases from V and 2 bases from J, with 16 bases in between. The CDR3 sequence is CASSLLVRAATYEQYF. CDR3 nucleotide sequence: TGTGCCAGCAGCTTACTAGTTCGAGCGGCCACCTACGAGCAGTACTTC.

This clonotype showed up many times. This chain connects TRBV20-1 to TRBJ2-7; 10 bases fit TRBD2. In germline, CDR1 is DFQATT, CDR2 SNEGSKA (reference sequence). The CDR3 covers 15 residues. With V trimmed by 5 bases and J by 3 bases, 10 bases remained unmatched. The CDR3 loop is CSAPPLAGALYEQYF. In DNA, the CDR3 is TGCAGTGCTCCTCCCCTAGCGGGAGCCCTCTACGAGCAGTACTTC.

The chain carries TRBV29-1 and TRBJ2-1, with TRBD1 identical over 8 bases. Germline lookup yields CDR1 SQVTM and CDR2 ANQGSEA. V lost 1 base to trimming and J lost 10 bases; unmatched junction nucleotides: 6. The CDR3 runs to 13 residues. The CDR3 is CSVEGTGRDEQFF. CDR3 sequence (DNA): TGCAGCGTTGAAGGGACAGGGCGCGACGAGCAGTTCTTC.

This sequence joins TRBV12-3 or TRBV12-4 and TRBJ2-2; 7 bases map to TRBD2. CDR3 size: 14 residues. With V trimmed by 5 bases and J by 6 bases, 6 bases remained unmatched. CDR3 sequence reads: CASSRGTSAGELFF. CDR3 in DNA: TGTGCCAGCAGTCGAGGAACTAGCGCCGGGGAGCTGTTTTTT.

In this sample, this clonotype turned up many times. This rearrangement joins TRBV5-1 to TRBJ1-1; tentatively, D is TRBD1 (6 bases). The CDR3 is 15 residues long. Germline CDR1 reads SGHRS; CDR2 reads YFSETQ. V lost 2 bases and J 1 base, leaving 12 bases between the germline ends. The CDR3 loop reads CASSLVGGRNTEAFF. CDR3 nucleotide sequence: TGCGCCAGCAGCTTAGTTGGGGGCCGGAACACTGAAGCTTTCTTT.

There are many counts of this clonotype. The chain combines TRBV7-9 with TRBJ2-1; 16 bases line up with TRBD2. CDR1 is SEHNR, CDR2 FQNEAQ, per germline (reference sequence). CDR3 length equals 19 residues. The junction had 15 bases not matched to a gene; V was cut back by 5 bases and J by 8 bases. In nucleotides, the CDR3 is TGTGCCAGCAGCGCTGTTCAGCCTCGGGGGACTAGCGGGAGGGATGAGCAGTTCTTC. It is translated as CASSAVQPRGTSGRDEQFF.

This clonotype was seen ten or more times. This chain joins TRBV18 and TRBJ2-7; D is unclear. V was clipped by 5 bases and J by 0 bases, with 11 bases between them. CDR1 and CDR2 (germline): KGHSH, LQKENI. CDR3 length: 14 residues. CDR3 region: CASSATTLSYEQYF. As DNA, the CDR3 is TGTGCCAGCTCAGCTACTACCCTCTCCTACGAGCAGTACTTC.

The J gene is TRBJ2-1, the V gene TRBV5-1; TRBD2 matches at 8 bases. The CDR3 runs 12 residues. Trimming cost V 3 bases and J 14 bases; bases outside gene matches: 7. Germline V lookup: CDR1 SGHRS, CDR2 YFSETQ. DNA of the CDR3: TGCGCCAGCAGCTCAGAAGCGGGAGTTAAGTTCTTC. Protein: CASSSEAGVKFF.

The rearrangement uses TRBV6-1 and TRBJ1-1, with D possibly being TRBD1 (6 bases). The germline V gene has CDR1 MNHNS and CDR2 SASEGT. V dropped 2 bases and J dropped 0 bases, with 16 bases sitting between them. The CDR3 runs to 17 residues. CDR3 in DNA: TGTGCCAGCAGTGAAATGGCGGGGGCGACTATGAACACTGAAGCTTTCTTT. It translates to CASSEMAGATMNTEAFF.

The V gene is TRBV27, the J gene TRBJ2-3; D perhaps matches TRBD2 (5 bases). CDR3 size: 16 residues. The V gene's germline CDR1 is MNHEY and CDR2 SMNVEV (reference sequence). V shed 4 bases and J shed 0 bases, with 14 bases lying between them. In nucleotides, the CDR3 is TGTGCCAGCAGTTGGAGCCGGGGAAAGAGCACAGATACGCAGTATTTT. It translates to CASSWSRGKSTDTQYF.

The sample holds many counts of this clonotype. The chain links TRBV28 to TRBJ2-5; D is unclear. V lost 3 bases to trimming and J lost 1 base, with 6 bases between them. Germline V gene lookup returns CDR1 MDHEN and CDR2 SYDVKM. The CDR3 length is 13 residues. Written as DNA, the CDR3 is TGTGCCAGCAGTTTCCCAGGCCAAGAGACCCAGTACTTC. This encodes CASSFPGQETQYF.

The chain couples TRBV7-9 to TRBJ2-1; possible D gene TRBD2, 6 bases. Germline lookup yields CDR1 SEHNR and CDR2 FQNEAQ (reference sequence). This CDR3 region has 14 residues. V shed 0 bases and J shed 6 bases, with 9 bases lying between them. The CDR3 DNA follows: TGTGCCAGCAGCTTAGCGCTCGGGGGCAATGAGCAGTTCTTC. This sequence encodes CASSLALGGNEQFF.

V gene TRBV28 combines with J gene TRBJ2-3, with a possible D match to TRBD2 (5 bases). Germline V CDR1 and CDR2: MDHEN, SYDVKM. This CDR3 has 15 residues. V was trimmed by 6 bases and J by 2 bases, leaving 15 bases between them. CDR3 sequence reads: CASSSAGENTDTQYF. The CDR3 DNA reads TGTGCCAGCAGCAGCGCCGGGGAGAACACAGATACGCAGTATTTT.

This clonotype has only a few counts. A much larger clone sits a single nucleotide away, making a read error possible. This chain links TRBV5-1 with TRBJ2-3; no clear D. V lost 2 bases to trimming and J lost 4 bases, with 5 bases between them. The germline V gene has CDR1 SGHRS and CDR2 YFSETQ. The CDR3 totals 12 residues. CDR3 in amino acids: CASSFGSDTQYF. CDR3 DNA: TGCGCCAGCAGCTTTGGGTCAGATACGCAGTATTTT.